The 26 T cell receptor beta chains in this list originate from one sample, sequenced in a study of blood T cell repertoires in COVID-19. Using immunoSEQ multiplex PCR, the repertoire was profiled, and TCRdb retains in-frame clones only, with some absent. The data show some 280,000 clones, approximately 91% seen once. The source material was peripheral blood. The receptors were gathered from a woman aged 55-69 years with acute or convalescent COVID-19.

The J gene is TRBJ2-2, the V gene TRBV2, with 10 bases matching TRBD1. This CDR3 contains 13 residues. CDR1 is SNHLY and CDR2 is FYNNEI in the germline V gene. The ends lost 11 bases at V and 5 bases at J; junction bases unmatched: 5. The CDR3 here is CARGQGRTGELFF. Written as DNA, the CDR3 is TGTGCCCGGGGACAGGGGAGGACCGGGGAGCTGTTTTTT. The full variable domain, rest sourced from reference TRBV2 and TRBJ2-2, is EPEVTQTPSHQVTQMGQEVILRCVPISNHLYFYWYRQILGQKVEFLVSFYNNEISEKSEIFDDQFSVERPDGSNFTLKIRSTKLEDSAMYFCARGQGRTGELFFGEGSRLTVL.

J is TRBJ1-2 and V is TRBV4-2; 7 bases are shared with TRBD1. Looked up from germline, CDR1 is LGHNA and CDR2 is YNFKEQ. This CDR3 spans 16 amino acids. J lost 0 bases, V lost 3 bases, and 7 bases had no gene match. CDR3 region: CASSQPQGDTNYGYTF. Written as DNA, the CDR3 is TGTGCCAGCAGCCAGCCCCAGGGGGACACTAACTATGGCTACACCTTC.

V usage is TRBV5-1 and J usage is TRBJ2-1; no clear D. This CDR3 spans 15 amino acids. CDR1 is SGHRS and CDR2 is YFSETQ in the germline V gene. Trimming removed 4 bases at V and 0 bases at J, with 11 bases between. CDR3 residues: CASSPTESSYNEQFF. The CDR3 DNA reads TGCGCCAGCAGCCCGACGGAGAGCTCCTACAATGAGCAGTTCTTC.

This chain joins TRBV6-2 or TRBV6-3 and TRBJ2-3; D unresolved. The CDR3 contains 14 residues. In germline, CDR1 is MNHEY, CDR2 SVGEGT. V was pared by 3 bases and J by 5 bases, with 12 bases between. This chain's CDR3 is CASSYPYVLDTQYF. CDR3 DNA: TGTGCCAGCAGTTATCCGTATGTCTTAGATACGCAGTATTTT.

The chain links TRBV9 to TRBJ1-1, with D perhaps TRBD1 (5 bases). Trimming stripped 0 bases from V and 5 bases from J, with 17 bases between. The CDR3 covers 16 residues. Germline values: CDR1 SGDLS, CDR2 YYNGEE. The CDR3 bases are TGTGCCAGCAGCGTAGTATCTGGGGCGGTGGCGACTGAAGCTTTCTTT. Its translation is CASSVVSGAVATEAFF.

The J gene is TRBJ2-5, the V gene TRBV11-3; tentatively, D is TRBD2 (7 bases). Germline V CDR1 and CDR2: SGHNT, YENEEA. The CDR3 consists of 16 residues. Trimming left V 4 bases short and J 5 bases short, with 20 bases between. CDR3: CASSSRGGGHRETQYF. CDR3 coding DNA: TGTGCCAGCAGCTCCCGGGGCGGGGGCCACCGGGAGACCCAGTACTTC.

V is TRBV19 and J is TRBJ1-2, with TRBD1 identical over 9 bases. The CDR3 consists of 13 residues. Looked up from germline, CDR1 is LNHDA and CDR2 is SQIVND (reference sequence). Trimming at V came to 6 bases and at J to 8 bases, leaving 7 bases not matched to a gene. DNA of the CDR3: TGTGCCAGTAGCAGGGACAGGGCCAAGGGCTACACCTTC. Translating gives CASSRDRAKGYTF. Full variable domain (rest looked up from reference TRBV19 and TRBJ1-2): DGGITQSPKYLFRKEGQNVTLSCEQNLNHDAMYWYRQDPGQGLRLIYYSQIVNDFQKGDIAEGYSVSREKKESFPLTVTSAQKNPTAFYLCASSRDRAKGYTFGSGTRLTVV.

The V gene is TRBV19, the J gene TRBJ1-1; D gene uncertain. V was trimmed by 3 bases and J by 0 bases, leaving 5 bases between them. CDR1 and CDR2 (germline): LNHDA, SQIVND (reference sequence). This CDR3 region has 13 residues. CDR3 protein: CASSILLNTEAFF. CDR3 coding DNA: TGTGCCAGTAGTATCCTGTTGAACACTGAAGCTTTCTTT.

The chain carries TRBV28 and TRBJ2-7; a possible D gene is TRBD2 (6 bases). The length of the CDR3 is 21 residues. V lost 4 bases, J lost 0 bases, and 31 bases lay in between. Germline V gene lookup returns CDR1 MDHEN and CDR2 SYDVKM. CDR3 nucleotide sequence: TGTGCCAGCAGTTCCACCTCCCCGGGACTCTCAAGGAGGCGGCACTCCTACGAGCAGTACTTC. Amino acid sequence: CASSSTSPGLSRRRHSYEQYF.

The V and J genes are TRBV7-3 and TRBJ2-3; D call uncertain. The CDR3 is 12 amino acids. CDR1 and CDR2 (germline): SGHTA, FQGTGA. V was cut by 4 bases and J by 5 bases, with 7 bases left in between. The CDR3 loop is CASSSAGDTQYF. CDR3 nucleotides: TGTGCCAGCAGCTCCGCAGGAGATACGCAGTATTTT.

The genes are TRBV6-6 and TRBJ2-7; TRBD1 aligns across 9 bases. There are 18 residues in the CDR3. V dropped 5 bases and J dropped 2; count of bases not matched to a gene: 16. Germline lookup yields CDR1 MNHNY and CDR2 SVGAGI (reference sequence). The DNA for the CDR3 is TGTGCCAGCAGTCCCCGGGACAGGGTTAGTCTTCTCACCTACGAGCAGTACTTC. Its translation: CASSPRDRVSLLTYEQYF.

This clone was detected only once. This rearrangement joins TRBV5-8 to TRBJ2-7; TRBD2 aligns across 11 bases. V shed 4 bases and J 5 bases; nucleotides not matched to a gene: 23. This CDR3 is built from 20 residues. Germline V lookup: CDR1 SGHTS, CDR2 YDEGEE. The CDR3 protein is CASSRGPNLLRLAGMDEQYF. The DNA of the CDR3 is TGTGCCAGCAGCAGGGGACCGAATCTACTAAGACTAGCGGGAATGGACGAGCAGTACTTC.

The V call is TRBV18, the J call TRBJ2-2; the match to TRBD2 covers 7 bases. Germline values: CDR1 KGHSH, CDR2 LQKENI. The CDR3 consists of 19 residues. V was pared by 3 bases and J by 0 bases, with 13 bases of the junction left unmatched. The CDR3: CASSPRAIFSGANTGELFF. The CDR3 region has the DNA TGTGCCAGCTCACCGCGAGCGATTTTCAGCGGGGCGAACACCGGGGAGCTGTTTTTT. The full variable domain, in which reference TRBV18 and TRBJ2-2 provide the parts outside the CDR3, is NAGVMQNPRHLVRRRGQEARLRCSPMKGHSHVYWYRQLPEEGLKFMVYLQKENIIDESGMPKERFSAEFPKEGPSILRIQQVVRGDSAAYFCASSPRAIFSGANTGELFFGEGSRLTVL.

V usage is TRBV19 and J usage is TRBJ1-5; 8 bases map to TRBD1. With V trimmed by 3 bases and J by 2 bases, 6 bases remained unmatched. The germline CDR1 and CDR2 sequences are LNHDA and SQIVND (reference sequence). There are 16 residues in the CDR3. The CDR3 DNA sequence: TGTGCCAGTAGTATTTCACGGACAGGGCGCAATCAGCCCCAGCATTTT. As protein: CASSISRTGRNQPQHF.

This clone has a handful of counts. The V call is TRBV5-1, the J call TRBJ1-5; TRBD1 is a possible D gene (5 bases). The V end lost 4 bases, the J end lost 1 base, and 12 bases lay between the germline ends. The CDR3 consists of 15 residues. Germline CDR1 is SGHRS and CDR2 is YFSETQ. CDR3 region: CASSPAGGSNQPQHF. For the CDR3, the DNA is TGCGCCAGCAGCCCCGCTGGGGGGAGCAATCAGCCCCAGCATTTT.

The chain uses TRBV19 and TRBJ1-5; perhaps TRBD1 as D (5 bases). Germline loops: CDR1 LNHDA, CDR2 SQIVND (reference sequence). The CDR3 spans 14 residues. The ends were cut back, 2 bases at V and 4 bases at J, with 9 bases in the middle. CDR3 amino acids: CASSIKQENQPQHF. The DNA of the CDR3 is TGTGCCAGTAGTATAAAACAGGAAAATCAGCCCCAGCATTTT.

V is TRBV4-3 and J is TRBJ2-1; TRBD2 matches 9 bases. This CDR3 is 17 amino acids long. The germline V gene encodes CDR1 LGHNA and CDR2 YSLEER. Losses at the gene ends were 0 bases for V and 4 bases for J; bases not matched to a gene: 7. CDR3 coding DNA: TGCGCCAGCAGCCAAGAGAGGGAGCGGGAGGCATACAATGAGCAGTTCTTC. Translated: CASSQEREREAYNEQFF.

The gene calls are TRBV7-9 and TRBJ1-4; the D gene is possibly TRBD1 (6 bases). The CDR3 is 16 amino acids. Germline loops: CDR1 SEHNR, CDR2 FQNEAQ (reference sequence). V was shortened by 0 bases and J by 2 bases, with 10 bases between the two germline ends. The CDR3 here is CASSLALGQTNEKLFF. Written as DNA, the CDR3 is TGTGCCAGCAGCTTAGCGCTTGGACAGACTAATGAAAAACTGTTTTTT.

Comment on this clone: One end of the junction does not line up with germline, which may come from a read error. The chain links TRBV28 to TRBJ2-7, with 7 bases lining up with TRBD1. CDR3 size: 14 residues. Germline lookup yields CDR1 MDHEN and CDR2 SYDVKM. The CDR3 spells CASRGTGASNEQYF. CDR3 nucleotide sequence: TGTGCCAGCCGTGGAACAGGGGCCTCCAACGAGCAGTACTTC.

The rearrangement uses TRBV5-1 and TRBJ2-7; 9 bases agree with TRBD1. Trimming removed 5 bases from V and 2 bases from J; junction bases left unmatched: 11. CDR3 length equals 16 residues. Germline-derived CDR1 and CDR2 are SGHRS and YFSETQ. The chain's CDR3 is CASRLEGTGTPYEQYF. In DNA form, the CDR3 reads TGCGCCAGCAGGCTGGAAGGGACAGGGACGCCCTACGAGCAGTACTTC.

The V gene is TRBV30, the J gene TRBJ2-2; 7 nucleotides line up with TRBD2. The CDR3 has 14 residues. V shed 0 bases and J 6 bases; nucleotides not matched to a gene: 4. CDR1 is GTSNPN and CDR2 is SVGIG in the germline V gene (reference sequence). The CDR3 nucleotides are TGTGCCTGGAGTGTACGCGGGAGAGCCGGGGAGCTGTTTTTT. Translation gives CAWSVRGRAGELFF.

The count of this clone is one. This chain uses TRBV5-4 with TRBJ2-1; the match to TRBD2 covers 13 bases. V gave up 3 bases and J gave up 0 bases; unmatched junction bases: 6. CDR1 and CDR2 from the germline V gene are SGHNT and YYREEE (reference sequence). This CDR3 region has 18 residues. For the CDR3, the DNA is TGTGCCAGCAGCTCCGGACTAGCGGGGGAGAGCTCCTACAATGAGCAGTTCTTC. Amino acid sequence: CASSSGLAGESSYNEQFF.

This chain uses TRBV28 with TRBJ1-6, with 8 bases lining up with TRBD1. CDR1 MDHEN and CDR2 SYDVKM come from the germline V gene. Trimming removed 2 bases from V and 13 bases from J; junction bases left unmatched: 7. The CDR3 has 14 residues. This CDR3 is CASSLDRGSSPLHF. CDR3 sequence (DNA): TGTGCCAGCAGTTTAGACAGGGGCAGCTCCCCCCTCCACTTT.

This chain connects TRBV6-6 to TRBJ2-5, with TRBD1 matching over 9 bases. In germline, CDR1 is MNHNY, CDR2 SVGAGI (reference sequence). The CDR3 has 16 amino acids. The V and J ends lost 1 base and 2 bases, in that order; junction bases with no gene match: 5. CDR3 in amino acids: CASSYYGTGIQETQYF. The CDR3 DNA follows: TGTGCCAGCAGTTACTACGGGACAGGGATACAAGAGACCCAGTACTTC.

The chain is built from TRBV7-3 and TRBJ1-2; perhaps TRBD1 as D (6 bases). CDR1 is SGHTA and CDR2 is FQGTGA in the germline V gene. The CDR3 totals 17 residues. Trimming pared 5 bases from V and 7 bases from J, leaving 26 bases between. CDR3 bases: TGTGCCAGCAGCCCCGGACTTTGGACAGATACTAAGACTGGCTACACCTTC. It is translated as CASSPGLWTDTKTGYTF.

V is TRBV7-3 and J is TRBJ2-1; 8 bases match TRBD1. Germline V lookup: CDR1 SGHTA, CDR2 FQGTGA. This CDR3 spans 20 amino acids. V was pared by 5 bases and J by 2 bases, with 20 bases of the junction left unmatched. The CDR3: CASSPKGDRLKSGAYNEQFF. As DNA, the CDR3 is TGTGCCAGCAGCCCAAAGGGGGACAGGCTCAAATCCGGGGCCTACAATGAGCAGTTCTTC.